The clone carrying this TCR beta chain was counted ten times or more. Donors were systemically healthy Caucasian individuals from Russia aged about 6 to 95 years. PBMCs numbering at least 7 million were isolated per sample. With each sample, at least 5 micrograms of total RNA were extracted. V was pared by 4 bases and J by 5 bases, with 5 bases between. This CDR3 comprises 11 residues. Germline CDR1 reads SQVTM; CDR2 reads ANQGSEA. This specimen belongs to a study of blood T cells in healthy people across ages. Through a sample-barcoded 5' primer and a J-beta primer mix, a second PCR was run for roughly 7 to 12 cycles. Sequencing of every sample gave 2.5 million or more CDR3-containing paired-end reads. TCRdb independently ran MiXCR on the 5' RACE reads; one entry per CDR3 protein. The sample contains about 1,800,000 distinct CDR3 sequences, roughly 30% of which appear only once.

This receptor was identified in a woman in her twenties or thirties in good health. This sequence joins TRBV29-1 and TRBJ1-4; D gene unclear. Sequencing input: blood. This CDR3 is CSVAVNEKLFF. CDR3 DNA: TGCAGCGTTGCCGTAAATGAAAAACTGTTTTTT.